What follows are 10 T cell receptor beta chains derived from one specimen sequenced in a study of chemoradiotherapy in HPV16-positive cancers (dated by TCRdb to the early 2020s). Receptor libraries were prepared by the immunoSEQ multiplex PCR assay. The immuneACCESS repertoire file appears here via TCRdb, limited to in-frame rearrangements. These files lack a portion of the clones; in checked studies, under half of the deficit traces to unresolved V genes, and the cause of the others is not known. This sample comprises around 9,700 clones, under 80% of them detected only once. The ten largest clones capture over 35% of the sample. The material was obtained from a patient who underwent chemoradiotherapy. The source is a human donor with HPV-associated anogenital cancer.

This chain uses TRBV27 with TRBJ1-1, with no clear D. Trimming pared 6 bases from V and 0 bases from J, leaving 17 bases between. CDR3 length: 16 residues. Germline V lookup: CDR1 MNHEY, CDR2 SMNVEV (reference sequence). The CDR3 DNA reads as TGTGCCAGCAGCCTGATCCCGATTCGCATGAACACTGAAGCTTTCTTT. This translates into CASSLIPIRMNTEAFF.

The CDR3 nucleotides read TGTGCCATCAGCCGTAGACAGGACAATCAGCCCCAGCATTTT. Its protein is CAISRRQDNQPQHF. The chain recombines TRBV10-3 with TRBJ1-5, with a tentative D call TRBD1 (6 bases). There are 14 residues in the CDR3. Trimming stripped 6 bases from V and 3 bases from J, with 12 bases between. Germline V gives CDR1 ENHRY, CDR2 SYGVKD.

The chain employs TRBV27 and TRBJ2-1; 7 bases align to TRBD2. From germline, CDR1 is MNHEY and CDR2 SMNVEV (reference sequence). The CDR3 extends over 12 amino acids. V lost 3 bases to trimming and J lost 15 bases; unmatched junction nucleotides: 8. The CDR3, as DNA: TGTGCCAGCAGTTTCCGGCGGGAGTATCTGTTCTTC. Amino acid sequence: CASSFRREYLFF.

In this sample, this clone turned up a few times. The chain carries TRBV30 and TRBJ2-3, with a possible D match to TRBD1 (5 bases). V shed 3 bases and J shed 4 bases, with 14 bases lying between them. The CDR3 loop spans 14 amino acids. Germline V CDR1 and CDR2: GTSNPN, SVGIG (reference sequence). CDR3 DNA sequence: TGTGCCTGGAGGGCAGGGTCGGCCTCAGATACGCAGTATTTT. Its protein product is CAWRAGSASDTQYF. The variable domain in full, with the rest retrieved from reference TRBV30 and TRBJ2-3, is SQTIHQWPATLVQPVGSPLSLECTVEGTSNPNLYWYRQAAGRGLQLLFYSVGIGQISSEVPQNLSASRPQDRQFILSSKKLLLSDSGFYLCAWRAGSASDTQYFGPGTRLTVL.

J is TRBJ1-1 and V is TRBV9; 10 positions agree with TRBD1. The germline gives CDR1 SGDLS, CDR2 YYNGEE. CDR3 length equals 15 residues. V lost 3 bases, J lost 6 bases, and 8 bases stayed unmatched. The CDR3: CASSGAGTGDAEAFF. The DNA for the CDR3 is TGTGCCAGCAGCGGGGCCGGGACAGGGGATGCTGAAGCTTTCTTT.

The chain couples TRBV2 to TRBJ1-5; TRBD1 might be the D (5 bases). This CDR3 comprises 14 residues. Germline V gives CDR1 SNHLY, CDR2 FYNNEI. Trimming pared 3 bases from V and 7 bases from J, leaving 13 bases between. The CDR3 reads CASSEQGLRQPQHF. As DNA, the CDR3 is TGTGCCAGCAGTGAGCAGGGTCTAAGGCAGCCCCAGCATTTT.

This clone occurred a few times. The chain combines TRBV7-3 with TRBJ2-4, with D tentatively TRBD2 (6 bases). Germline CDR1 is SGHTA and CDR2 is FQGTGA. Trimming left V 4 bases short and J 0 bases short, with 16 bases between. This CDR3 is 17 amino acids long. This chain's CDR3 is CASSSEGWGLAKNIQYF. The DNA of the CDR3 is TGTGCCAGCAGCTCCGAGGGTTGGGGACTAGCCAAAAACATTCAGTACTTC.

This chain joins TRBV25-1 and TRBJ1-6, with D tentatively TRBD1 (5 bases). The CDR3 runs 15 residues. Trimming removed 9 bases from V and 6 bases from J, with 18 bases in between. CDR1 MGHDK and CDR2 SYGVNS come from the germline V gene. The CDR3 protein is CASKPQAQLNSPLHF. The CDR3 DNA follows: TGTGCCAGTAAACCACAGGCACAGCTTAATTCACCCCTCCACTTT.

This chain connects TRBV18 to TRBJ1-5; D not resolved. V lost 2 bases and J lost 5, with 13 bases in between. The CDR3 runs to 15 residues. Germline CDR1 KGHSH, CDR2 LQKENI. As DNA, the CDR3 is TGTGCCAGCTCACCAGGAGGGCTGTCGGATCAGCCCCAGCATTTT. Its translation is CASSPGGLSDQPQHF.

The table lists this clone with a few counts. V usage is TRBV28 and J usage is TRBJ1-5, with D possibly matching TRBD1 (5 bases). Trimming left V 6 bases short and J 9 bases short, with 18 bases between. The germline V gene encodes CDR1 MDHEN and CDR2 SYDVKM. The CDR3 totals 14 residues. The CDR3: CASRPGTANLPQHF. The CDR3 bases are TGTGCCAGCAGGCCCGGGACCGCAAATTTGCCCCAGCATTTT.